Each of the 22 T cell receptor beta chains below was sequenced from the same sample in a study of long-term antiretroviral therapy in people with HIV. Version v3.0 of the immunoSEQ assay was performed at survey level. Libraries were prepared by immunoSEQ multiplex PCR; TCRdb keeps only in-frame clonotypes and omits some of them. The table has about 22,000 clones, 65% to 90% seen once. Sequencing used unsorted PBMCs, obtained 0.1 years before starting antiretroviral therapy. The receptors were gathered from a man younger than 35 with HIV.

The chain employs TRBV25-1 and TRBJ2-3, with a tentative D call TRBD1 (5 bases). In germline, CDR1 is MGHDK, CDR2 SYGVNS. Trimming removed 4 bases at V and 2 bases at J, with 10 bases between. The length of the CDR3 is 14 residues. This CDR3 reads CASSVRDSTDTQYF. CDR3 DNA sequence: TGTGCCAGCAGTGTCAGGGATTCCACAGATACGCAGTATTTT. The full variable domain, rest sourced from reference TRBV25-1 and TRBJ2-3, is EADIYQTPRYLVIGTGKKITLECSQTMGHDKMYWYQQDPGMELHLIHYSYGVNSTEKGDLSSESTVSRIRTEHFPLTLESARPSHTSQYLCASSVRDSTDTQYFGPGTRLTVL.

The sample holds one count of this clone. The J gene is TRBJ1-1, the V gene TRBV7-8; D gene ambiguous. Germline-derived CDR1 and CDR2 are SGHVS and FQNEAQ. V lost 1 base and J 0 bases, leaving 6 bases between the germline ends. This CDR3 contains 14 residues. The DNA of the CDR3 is TGTGCCAGCAGCTTAGGGCATCTGAACACTGAAGCTTTCTTT. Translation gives CASSLGHLNTEAFF.

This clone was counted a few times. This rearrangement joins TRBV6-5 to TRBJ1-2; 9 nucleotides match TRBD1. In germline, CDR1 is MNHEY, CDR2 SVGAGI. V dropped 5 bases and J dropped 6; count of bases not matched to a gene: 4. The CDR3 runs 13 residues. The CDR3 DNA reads TGTGCCAGCAGTCGCCGGGACAGGGATGGCTACACCTTC. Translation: CASSRRDRDGYTF.

The CDR3 sequence is CASSASGGANEQFF. Here the CDR3 DNA reads TGCGCCAGCAGCGCTAGCGGGGGGGCGAATGAGCAGTTCTTC. The gene calls are TRBV10-1 and TRBJ2-1, with 12 bases fitting TRBD2. Trimming removed 6 bases from V and 7 bases from J; junction bases left unmatched: 4. Germline V lookup: CDR1 WNHNN, CDR2 SYGVQD (reference sequence). This CDR3 is built from 14 residues.

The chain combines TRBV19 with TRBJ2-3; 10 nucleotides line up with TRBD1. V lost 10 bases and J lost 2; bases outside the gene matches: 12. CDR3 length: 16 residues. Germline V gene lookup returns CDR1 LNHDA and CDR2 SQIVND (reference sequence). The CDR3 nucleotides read TGTGCCACTTCCTACCCCGGGACAGGGGCCACAGATACGCAGTATTTT. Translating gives CATSYPGTGATDTQYF.

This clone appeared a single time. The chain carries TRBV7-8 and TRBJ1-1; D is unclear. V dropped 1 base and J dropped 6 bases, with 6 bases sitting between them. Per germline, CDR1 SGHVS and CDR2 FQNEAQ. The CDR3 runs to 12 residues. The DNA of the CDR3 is TGTGCCAGCAGCTTAGACCGCTCTGAAGCTTTCTTT. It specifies CASSLDRSEAFF.

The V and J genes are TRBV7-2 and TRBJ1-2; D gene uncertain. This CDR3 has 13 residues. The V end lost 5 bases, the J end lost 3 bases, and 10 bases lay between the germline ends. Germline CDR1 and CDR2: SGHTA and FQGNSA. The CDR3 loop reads CASSGSTDYGYTF. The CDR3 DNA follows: TGTGCCAGCAGCGGATCCACAGACTATGGCTACACCTTC.

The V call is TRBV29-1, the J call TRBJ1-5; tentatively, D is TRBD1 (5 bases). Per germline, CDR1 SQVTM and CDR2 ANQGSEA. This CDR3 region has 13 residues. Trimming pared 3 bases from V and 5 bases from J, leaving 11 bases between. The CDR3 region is CSVEGGMDQPQHF. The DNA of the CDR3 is TGCAGCGTTGAGGGGGGGATGGATCAGCCCCAGCATTTT.

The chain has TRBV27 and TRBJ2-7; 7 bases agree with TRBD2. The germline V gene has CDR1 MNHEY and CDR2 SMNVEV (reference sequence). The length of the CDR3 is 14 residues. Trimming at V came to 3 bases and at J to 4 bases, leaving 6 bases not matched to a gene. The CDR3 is CASSFQREFYEQYF. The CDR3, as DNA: TGTGCCAGCAGTTTCCAGCGGGAATTTTACGAGCAGTACTTC.

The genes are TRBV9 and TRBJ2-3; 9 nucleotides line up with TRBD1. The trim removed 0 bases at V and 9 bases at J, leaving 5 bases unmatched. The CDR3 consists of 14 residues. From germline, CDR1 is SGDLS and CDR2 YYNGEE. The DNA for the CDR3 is TGTGCCAGCAGCGTAGCGGGACAGGGTAACACGCAGTATTTT. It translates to CASSVAGQGNTQYF.

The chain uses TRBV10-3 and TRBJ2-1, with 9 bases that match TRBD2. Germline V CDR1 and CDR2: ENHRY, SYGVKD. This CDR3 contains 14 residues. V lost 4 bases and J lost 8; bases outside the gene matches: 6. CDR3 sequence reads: CAISGGRAMDEQFF. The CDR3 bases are TGTGCCATCAGTGGCGGGAGGGCCATGGATGAGCAGTTCTTC.

The CDR3 sequence is CASSPGVGAYEQYF. The CDR3 region has the DNA TGTGCCAGCAGCCCAGGGGTGGGGGCCTACGAGCAGTACTTC. This chain uses TRBV5-5 with TRBJ2-7, with D tentatively TRBD1 (6 bases). This CDR3 has 14 residues. From germline, CDR1 is SGHKS and CDR2 YYEKEE (reference sequence). Trimming left V 4 bases short and J 2 bases short, with 13 bases between. The complete variable domain, with remaining parts taken from reference TRBV5-5 and TRBJ2-7, reads DAGVTQSPTHLIKTRGQQVTLRCSPISGHKSVSWYQQVLGQGPQFIFQYYEKEERGRGNFPDRFSARQFPNYSSELNVNALLLGDSALYLCASSPGVGAYEQYFGPGTRLTVT.

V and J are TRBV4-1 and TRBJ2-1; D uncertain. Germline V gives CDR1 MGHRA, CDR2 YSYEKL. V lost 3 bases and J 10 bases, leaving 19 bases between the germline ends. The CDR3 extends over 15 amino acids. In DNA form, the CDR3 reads TGCGCCAGCAGCCATTATTGGACCGTTTTGGACGAGCAGTTCTTC. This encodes CASSHYWTVLDEQFF.

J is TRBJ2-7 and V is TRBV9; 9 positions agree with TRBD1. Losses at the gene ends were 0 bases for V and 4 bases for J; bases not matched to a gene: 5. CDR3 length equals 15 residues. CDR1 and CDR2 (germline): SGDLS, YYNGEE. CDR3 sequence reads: CASSVAGTGLYEQYF. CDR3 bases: TGTGCCAGCAGCGTAGCCGGGACAGGGCTGTACGAGCAGTACTTC.

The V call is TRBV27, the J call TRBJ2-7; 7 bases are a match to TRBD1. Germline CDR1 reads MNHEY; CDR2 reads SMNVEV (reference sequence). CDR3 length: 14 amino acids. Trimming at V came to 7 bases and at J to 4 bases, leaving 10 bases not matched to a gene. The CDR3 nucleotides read TGTGCCAGCAACCCGACAGGGCAGAATTACGAGCAGTACTTC. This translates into CASNPTGQNYEQYF.

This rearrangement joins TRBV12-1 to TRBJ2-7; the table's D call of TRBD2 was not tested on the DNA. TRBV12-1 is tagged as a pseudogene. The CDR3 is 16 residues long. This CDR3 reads CASSFALAGGSYEQYF. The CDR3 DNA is TGTGCCAGCAGCTTTGCTCTAGCGGGAGGGTCCTACGAGCAGTACTTC.

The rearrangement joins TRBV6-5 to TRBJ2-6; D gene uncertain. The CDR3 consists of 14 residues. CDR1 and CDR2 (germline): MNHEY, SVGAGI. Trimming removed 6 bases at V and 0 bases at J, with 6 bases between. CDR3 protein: CASSRSSGANVLTF. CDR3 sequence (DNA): TGTGCCAGCAGCAGAAGCTCTGGGGCCAACGTCCTGACTTTC.

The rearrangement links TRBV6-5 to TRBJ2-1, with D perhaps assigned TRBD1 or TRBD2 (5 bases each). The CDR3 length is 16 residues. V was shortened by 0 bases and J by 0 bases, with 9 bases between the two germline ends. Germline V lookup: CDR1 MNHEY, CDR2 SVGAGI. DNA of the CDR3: TGTGCCAGCAGTTACTCCGCAGGGAGCTCCTACAATGAGCAGTTCTTC. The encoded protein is CASSYSAGSSYNEQFF.

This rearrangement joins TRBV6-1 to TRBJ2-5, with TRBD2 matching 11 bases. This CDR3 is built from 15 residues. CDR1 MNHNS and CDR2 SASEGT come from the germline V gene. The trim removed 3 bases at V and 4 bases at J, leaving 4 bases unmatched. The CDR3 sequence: CASSDGSGGAETQYF. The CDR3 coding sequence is TGTGCCAGCAGTGACGGTAGCGGGGGGGCAGAGACCCAGTACTTC.

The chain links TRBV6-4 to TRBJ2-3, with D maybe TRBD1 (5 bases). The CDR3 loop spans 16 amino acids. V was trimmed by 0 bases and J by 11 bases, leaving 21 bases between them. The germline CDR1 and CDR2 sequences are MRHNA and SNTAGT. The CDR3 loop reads CASSDSSGWGNMVQYF. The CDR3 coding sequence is TGTGCCAGCAGTGACTCATCAGGTTGGGGCAATATGGTGCAGTATTTT.

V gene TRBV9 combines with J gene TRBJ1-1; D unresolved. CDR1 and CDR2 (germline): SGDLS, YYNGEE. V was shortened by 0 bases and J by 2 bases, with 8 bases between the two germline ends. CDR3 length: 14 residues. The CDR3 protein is CASSVAHSNTEAFF. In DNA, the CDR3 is TGTGCCAGCAGCGTAGCCCACTCCAACACTGAAGCTTTCTTT.

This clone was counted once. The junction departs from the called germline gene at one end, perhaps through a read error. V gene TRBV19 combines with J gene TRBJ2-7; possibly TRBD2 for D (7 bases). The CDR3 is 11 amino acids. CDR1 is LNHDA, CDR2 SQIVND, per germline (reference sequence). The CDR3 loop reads CASFRGGRPGF. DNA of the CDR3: TGTGCCAGTTTTAGGGGGGGACGTCCGGGCTTC. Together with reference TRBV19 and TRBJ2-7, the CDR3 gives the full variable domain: DGGITQSPKYLFRKEGQNVTLSCEQNLNHDAMYWYRQDPGQGLRLIYYSQIVNDFQKGDIAEGYSVSREKKESFPLTVTSAQKNPTAFYLCASFRGGRPGFGPGTRLTVT.